The clone carrying this T cell receptor (beta chain) was counted at least ten times. V shed 7 bases and J shed 5 bases, with 17 bases lying between them. The CDR3 is 14 amino acids. These data are taken from a study of T cells in Graves' hyperthyroidism and ophthalmopathy. RNA transcripts gave rise to amplified TCR beta CDR3 regions. Primed by the HTBI set, a first-round RT-PCR was run on the TCR CDR3. MiXCR was run by TCRdb on the multiplex PCR reads, yielding one entry per CDR3 protein. The table records hundreds of thousands of distinct CDR3 sequences, about 13% of them present only once. The sequence was obtained from a woman under 30 with Graves' hyperthyroidism. The sequenced sample was blood. The chain uses TRBV12-3 or TRBV12-4 and TRBJ2-5; a possible D gene is TRBD2 (6 bases). CDR3: CASTLGGSSETQYF. The DNA of the CDR3 is TGTGCCAGCACCCTCGGAGGGAGTTCGGAGACCCAGTACTTC.